This passage covers 28 T cell receptor beta chains from one sample sequenced in a study of shared clonotypes between healthy human individuals. Only in-frame clones appear in the TCRdb table, and some are missing; sequencing was by immunoSEQ multiplex PCR. The sample contains 2 million to 2.5 million clones, roughly 95% of which appear only once. The sequenced material came from naive CD4+ T cells sorted from blood. Subset meaning: CD45RA+ positively selected. The receptors were sampled from a man in his late teens or twenties in good health.

This clone was found once. The chain links TRBV27 to TRBJ2-3; tentative D call: TRBD2 (6 bases). Trimming removed 1 base from V and 0 bases from J, with 11 bases in between. This CDR3 is 16 amino acids long. Germline values: CDR1 MNHEY, CDR2 SMNVEV (reference sequence). CDR3 sequence: CASSLWEALSTDTQYF. DNA for the CDR3: TGTGCCAGCAGTTTATGGGAGGCACTGAGCACAGATACGCAGTATTTT.

This rearrangement joins TRBV2 to TRBJ2-3; D is possibly TRBD1 (6 bases). The CDR3 covers 14 residues. The germline V and J ends were trimmed by 6 bases and 2 bases, with 12 bases remaining between them. Germline CDR1 is SNHLY and CDR2 is FYNNEI. This CDR3 is CASRPGQITDTQYF. CDR3 nucleotide sequence: TGTGCCAGCAGGCCCGGACAGATCACAGATACGCAGTATTTT.

The V call is TRBV5-4, the J call TRBJ2-3, with 9 bases lining up with TRBD2. There are 18 residues in the CDR3. Trimming removed 0 bases from V and 6 bases from J; junction bases left unmatched: 14. From germline, CDR1 is SGHNT and CDR2 YYREEE (reference sequence). CDR3 residues: CASSLGLAASGLSDTQYF. In DNA, the CDR3 is TGTGCCAGCAGCTTGGGACTAGCGGCAAGTGGGTTATCGGATACGCAGTATTTT.

Turning to this clone: At one end, the junction sequence differs from germline, possibly due to a read error. V and J are TRBV27 and TRBJ2-7; D unresolved. The germline V gene encodes CDR1 MNHEY and CDR2 SMNVEV (reference sequence). There are 14 residues in the CDR3. The DNA of the CDR3 is TGTGCCAGTAGTTTGGGGTTTAAGTCCTACGAGCAGTACTTC. This encodes CASSLGFKSYEQYF.

The chain is built from TRBV30 and TRBJ2-7, with 9 bases aligning to TRBD2. This CDR3 is built from 15 residues. The J segment lost 1 base and the V segment lost 5 bases, leaving 9 bases of the junction unmatched. Germline CDR1 and CDR2: GTSNPN and SVGIG (reference sequence). CDR3 region: CAWEPYSGSSYEQYF. DNA of the CDR3: TGTGCCTGGGAGCCCTATAGCGGGAGTTCCTACGAGCAGTACTTC.

CDR3 coding DNA: TGTGCCAGCAGTTTAAAGTCGCTGGGTGCCAACGAGCAGTACTTC. This gives the protein CASSLKSLGANEQYF. The J gene is TRBJ2-7, the V gene TRBV28; unclear D gene. The CDR3 runs to 15 residues. From germline, CDR1 is MDHEN and CDR2 SYDVKM. V was shortened by 2 bases and J by 5 bases, with 16 bases between the two germline ends.

V and J are TRBV7-2 and TRBJ1-2; TRBD1 matches at 10 bases. This CDR3 spans 14 amino acids. Trimming took 4 bases from V and 8 from J; bases not matched to a gene: 7. In germline, CDR1 is SGHTA, CDR2 FQGNSA. The CDR3, as DNA: TGTGCCAGCAGCTCGGACAGGGGGTTGAGAGGCTACACCTTC. Amino acid sequence: CASSSDRGLRGYTF.

This chain connects TRBV2 to TRBJ2-7, with 7 bases lining up with TRBD2. V trimming: 7 bases; J trimming: 5 bases; junction bases outside the gene matches: 17. There are 16 residues in the CDR3. Per the germline V gene, CDR1 is SNHLY and CDR2 is FYNNEI. Here the CDR3 DNA reads TGTGCCAGCACGGTAACAGCGGGACTACTTCGGGACGAGCAGTACTTC. Translation gives CASTVTAGLLRDEQYF.

The gene calls are TRBV5-1 and TRBJ2-1; D is undetermined. The CDR3 covers 16 residues. Trimming left V 0 bases short and J 3 bases short, with 13 bases between. Germline CDR1 reads SGHRS; CDR2 reads YFSETQ. For the CDR3, the DNA is TGCGCCAGCAGCTTGGTGGCTTCCCTTCGCTACAATGAGCAGTTCTTC. Encoded protein: CASSLVASLRYNEQFF.

The V and J genes are TRBV28 and TRBJ2-2, with D possibly being TRBD2 (6 bases). Germline CDR1 is MDHEN and CDR2 is SYDVKM. The V gene lost 5 bases and the J gene lost 4 bases, with 14 bases spanning the gap. This CDR3 is 15 amino acids long. CDR3 nucleotide sequence: TGTGCCAGCAGTCCCCCTCGGAGGGGCACCGGGGAGCTGTTTTTT. Amino acid sequence: CASSPPRRGTGELFF. The variable domain in full, with the rest retrieved from reference TRBV28 and TRBJ2-2, is DVKVTQSSRYLVKRTGEKVFLECVQDMDHENMFWYRQDPGLGLRLIYFSYDVKMKEKGDIPEGYSVSREKKERFSLILESASTNQTSMYLCASSPPRRGTGELFFGEGSRLTVL.

The genes are TRBV18 and TRBJ1-2; TRBD1 is a possible D gene (5 bases). This CDR3 region has 16 residues. V was shortened by 2 bases and J by 4 bases, with 17 bases between the two germline ends. Germline CDR1 KGHSH, CDR2 LQKENI. The CDR3 sequence: CASSPEGPESLYGYTF. As DNA, the CDR3 is TGTGCCAGCTCACCAGAGGGGCCAGAAAGCCTCTATGGCTACACCTTC.

The J gene is TRBJ1-1, the V gene TRBV6-6; TRBD1 matches at 7 bases. Trimming took 0 bases from V and 6 from J; bases not matched to a gene: 4. Per germline, CDR1 MNHNY and CDR2 SVGAGI (reference sequence). This CDR3 spans 14 amino acids. The CDR3 loop reads CASSYSGQAAEAFF. CDR3 coding DNA: TGTGCCAGCAGTTACTCCGGACAGGCGGCTGAAGCTTTCTTT.

In regard to this clone: This may stem from a read error, because a much larger clone lies one nucleotide away. V usage is TRBV18 and J usage is TRBJ1-1; D might be TRBD1 (6 bases). Germline lookup yields CDR1 KGHSH and CDR2 LQKENI. CDR3 length: 15 residues. The CDR3 loop reads CTSSLQDSMNTEAFF. The CDR3 DNA reads as TGTACCAGCTCCCTCCAGGACAGTATGAACACTGAAGCTTTCTTT.

This chain links TRBV7-2 with TRBJ2-5, with no clear D. Germline V gives CDR1 SGHTA, CDR2 FQGNSA. V was shortened by 3 bases and J by 1 base, with 3 bases between the two germline ends. The CDR3 sequence is 12 residues long. The CDR3 DNA is TGTGCCAGCAGCTTCGGCCAAGAGACCCAGTACTTC. Translating gives CASSFGQETQYF.

The V gene is TRBV4-3, the J gene TRBJ2-3; 9 nucleotides match TRBD2. In germline, CDR1 is LGHNA, CDR2 YSLEER. The CDR3 is 16 residues long. With V trimmed by 1 base and J by 6 bases, 8 bases remained unmatched. The DNA for the CDR3 is TGCGCCAGCAGCCAAGGTCTAGCGGGGCCTGGGGATACGCAGTATTTT. Encoded protein: CASSQGLAGPGDTQYF.

The chain recombines TRBV9 with TRBJ2-1; D call uncertain. This CDR3 region has 15 residues. Germline V gene lookup returns CDR1 SGDLS and CDR2 YYNGEE. V was shortened by 1 base and J by 2 bases, with 10 bases between the two germline ends. CDR3 in DNA: TGTGCCAGCAGCGTACAAGGTCTACCCTACAATGAGCAGTTCTTC. Residues: CASSVQGLPYNEQFF.

CDR3: CSVDRVPETQYF. DNA for the CDR3: TGCAGCGTTGACAGGGTCCCAGAGACCCAGTACTTC. V is TRBV29-1 and J is TRBJ2-5; maybe TRBD1 (5 bases). The ends were cut back, 3 bases at V and 4 bases at J, with 9 bases in the middle. The germline V gene has CDR1 SQVTM and CDR2 ANQGSEA. This CDR3 is 12 amino acids long.

CDR3 nucleotide sequence: TGTGCCACCAGGTCCGGGACGGATAACTACGAGCAGTACTTC. Translated: CATRSGTDNYEQYF. This chain uses TRBV6-6 with TRBJ2-7; D may correspond to TRBD1 or TRBD2 (5 bases each). In germline, CDR1 is MNHNY, CDR2 SVGAGI (reference sequence). With 10 bases removed from V and 3 bases from J, the gap between germline ends came to 19 bases. This CDR3 spans 14 amino acids.

A remark on this clone: This CDR3 is also generated by other DNA sequences in the sample. The chain employs TRBV9 and TRBJ2-7; D remains unclear. This CDR3 is 13 amino acids long. Trimming removed 0 bases from V and 6 bases from J, with 10 bases in between. Germline V lookup: CDR1 SGDLS, CDR2 YYNGEE. CDR3 sequence reads: CASSVEVWGEQYF. The CDR3 DNA sequence: TGTGCCAGCAGCGTAGAGGTGTGGGGCGAGCAGTACTTC.

The chain is built from TRBV7-9 and TRBJ1-3; tentatively, D is TRBD1 (5 bases). Trimming stripped 1 base from V and 0 bases from J, with 13 bases between. This CDR3 is 17 amino acids long. Germline V gene sequence: CDR1 SEHNR, CDR2 FQNEAQ (reference sequence). CDR3 protein: CASSLGQGPGSGNTIYF. CDR3 bases: TGTGCCAGCAGCTTAGGCCAGGGCCCGGGCTCTGGAAACACCATATATTTT.

The V gene is TRBV6-1, the J gene TRBJ1-6; a weak D match, TRBD1 (6 bases). Germline V gene data show CDR1 as MNHNS and CDR2 as SASEGT. Trimming took 3 bases from V and 7 from J, leaving 19 bases between them. CDR3 length: 17 amino acids. The CDR3 coding sequence is TGTGCCAGCAGTGACCGCCTGCACAGGGCCCTGAATTCACCCCTCCACTTT. This encodes CASSDRLHRALNSPLHF.

The chain uses TRBV6-5 and TRBJ1-2; D is uncertain. The V end was cut by 0 bases, the J end by 3 bases, with 8 bases between. Germline values: CDR1 MNHEY, CDR2 SVGAGI. CDR3 length: 14 amino acids. The CDR3 is CASSYSEGHYGYTF. The CDR3 DNA follows: TGTGCCAGCAGTTACTCGGAGGGTCACTATGGCTACACCTTC.

This clone was detected only once. The chain combines TRBV19 with TRBJ1-5; 12 nucleotides agree with TRBD1. Germline trimming cut 5 bases from V and 7 bases from J; bases unmatched to any gene: 6. This CDR3 contains 15 residues. Germline CDR1 LNHDA, CDR2 SQIVND (reference sequence). CDR3 sequence: CASSGGQGAGQPQHF. Written as DNA, the CDR3 is TGTGCCAGTAGTGGGGGACAGGGGGCCGGGCAGCCCCAGCATTTT.

The chain recombines TRBV28 with TRBJ2-3, with unresolved D. The CDR3 length is 14 residues. Between the trimmed V and J ends, which lost 3 bases and 3 bases, there was a span of 10 bases. Germline V lookup: CDR1 MDHEN, CDR2 SYDVKM. The CDR3 reads CASSFWQATDTQYF. CDR3 DNA sequence: TGTGCCAGCAGTTTCTGGCAGGCAACAGATACGCAGTATTTT.

This clone was seen only once. The chain has TRBV29-1 and TRBJ1-2; no reliable D call. This CDR3 contains 10 residues. V dropped 5 bases and J dropped 7 bases, with 8 bases sitting between them. Germline V gene sequence: CDR1 SQVTM, CDR2 ANQGSEA. CDR3 sequence reads: CSVLSVGYTF. CDR3 bases: TGCAGCGTTTTGTCGGTTGGCTACACCTTC.

In its sample, this clone was seen once. J is TRBJ2-1 and V is TRBV19; 7 bases fit TRBD2. V trimming: 3 bases; J trimming: 6 bases; junction bases outside the gene matches: 8. CDR1 and CDR2 (germline): LNHDA, SQIVND (reference sequence). The CDR3 loop spans 15 amino acids. The CDR3 region is CASSISLAAFNEQFF. CDR3 DNA: TGTGCCAGTAGTATTAGTCTAGCGGCTTTCAATGAGCAGTTCTTC.

This chain connects TRBV6-1 to TRBJ2-2; D perhaps matches TRBD1 (6 bases). This CDR3 region has 14 residues. The germline V gene encodes CDR1 MNHNS and CDR2 SASEGT. The V gene lost 8 bases and the J gene lost 0 bases, with 10 bases spanning the gap. The CDR3 protein is CASFTGTNTGELFF. The CDR3 bases are TGTGCCAGCTTTACAGGGACGAACACCGGGGAGCTGTTTTTT.

The gene calls are TRBV2 and TRBJ1-1; tentatively, D is TRBD1 (6 bases). CDR1 SNHLY and CDR2 FYNNEI come from the germline V gene. V was shortened by 6 bases and J by 4 bases, with 15 bases between the two germline ends. This CDR3 region has 14 residues. The CDR3 sequence: CASSLGQLGTEAFF. The CDR3 DNA sequence: TGTGCCAGCAGCTTAGGACAGTTGGGCACTGAAGCTTTCTTT.